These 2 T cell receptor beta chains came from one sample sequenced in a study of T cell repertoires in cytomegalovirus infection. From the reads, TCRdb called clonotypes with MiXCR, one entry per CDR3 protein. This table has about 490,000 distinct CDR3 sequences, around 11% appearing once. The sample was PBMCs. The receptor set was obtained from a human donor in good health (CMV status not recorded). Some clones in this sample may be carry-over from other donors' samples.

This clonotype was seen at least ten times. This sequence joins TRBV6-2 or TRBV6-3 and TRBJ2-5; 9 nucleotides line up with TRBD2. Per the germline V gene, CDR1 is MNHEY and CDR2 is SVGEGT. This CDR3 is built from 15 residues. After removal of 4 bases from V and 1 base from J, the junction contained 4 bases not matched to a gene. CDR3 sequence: CASSSSGKFQETQYF. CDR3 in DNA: TGTGCCAGCAGTTCTAGCGGGAAATTCCAAGAGACCCAGTACTTC.

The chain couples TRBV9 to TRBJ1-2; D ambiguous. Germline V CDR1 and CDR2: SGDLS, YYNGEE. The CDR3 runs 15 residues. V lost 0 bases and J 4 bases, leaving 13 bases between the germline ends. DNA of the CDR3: TGTGCCAGCAGCGTAGGTCAACGGAACTTCTATGGCTACACCTTC. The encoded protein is CASSVGQRNFYGYTF. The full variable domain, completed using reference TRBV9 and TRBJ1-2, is DSGVTQTPKHLITATGQRVTLRCSPRSGDLSVYWYQQSLDQGLQFLIQYYNGEERAKGNILERFSAQQFPDLHSELNLSSLELGDSALYFCASSVGQRNFYGYTFGSGTRLTVV.